Listed below are T cell receptor beta chains from one sample, sequenced in a study of lymphopenia after photon versus proton radiotherapy. Here immunoSEQ multiplex PCR was the method, and the copy in TCRdb shows in-frame clones only, minus some. In the table there are approximately 47,000 clones, roughly 87% of which are singletons. The specimen comprised peripheral blood, sampled from a patient treated with photon-based radiotherapy. The receptors stem from a man in his forties with gastric cancer. Each CDR3 is given with its conserved first and last residue. Each record gives: J gene, V gene, D gene, CDR3 DNA, CDR3 protein. The D gene is left open where the match is weak.

j_call: TRBJ1-2
v_call: TRBV6-6
d_call: TRBD1
cdr3_nt: TGTGCCAGCAGTTACCCCCACCAGGGGGCGCATGGCTACACCTTC
cdr3_aa: CASSYPHQGAHGYTF

j_call: TRBJ2-7
v_call: TRBV7-2
d_call: TRBD1
cdr3_nt: TGTGCCAGCAGCGCATCGGACAGGGCCCGAGAGCAGTACTTC
cdr3_aa: CASSASDRAREQYF

j_call: TRBJ2-2
v_call: TRBV5-6
d_call: -
cdr3_nt: TGTGCCAGCAGCCGAATCCGCGCGTCGGCGAACACCGGGGAGCTGTTTTTT
cdr3_aa: CASSRIRASANTGELFF

j_call: TRBJ2-2
v_call: TRBV5-1
d_call: -
cdr3_nt: TGCGCCAGCAGCATTACCGGGGAGCTGTTTTTT
cdr3_aa: CASSITGELFF

j_call: TRBJ1-4
v_call: TRBV7-2
d_call: TRBD1
cdr3_nt: TGTGCCAGCAGCGTTGGACAGGGAGGGGAAAAACTGTTTTTT
cdr3_aa: CASSVGQGGEKLFF

j_call: TRBJ1-1
v_call: TRBV6-1
d_call: TRBD1
cdr3_nt: TGTGCCAGCAGTGAGGGAGGGGGCAGGAACACTGAAGCTTTCTTT
cdr3_aa: CASSEGGGRNTEAFF

j_call: TRBJ1-2
v_call: TRBV5-5
d_call: -
cdr3_nt: TGTGCCAGCAGCTTGTCCACAGGCAGCTATGGCTACACCTTC
cdr3_aa: CASSLSTGSYGYTF

j_call: TRBJ2-5
v_call: TRBV12-5
d_call: -
cdr3_nt: TGTGCTAGTGGTTTGTGGGGGGTGGAGACCCAGTACTTC
cdr3_aa: CASGLWGVETQYF

j_call: TRBJ2-5
v_call: TRBV5-1
d_call: TRBD1
cdr3_nt: TGCGCCAGCAGCTTGGAGACAGGGACGGAGACCCAGTACTTC
cdr3_aa: CASSLETGTETQYF

j_call: TRBJ2-5
v_call: TRBV7-2
d_call: -
cdr3_nt: TGTGCCAGCAGCTTAGGGACATTCGAAGAGACCCAGTACTTC
cdr3_aa: CASSLGTFEETQYF